Listed here is a single T cell receptor beta chain. Its antigen is unknown. There are 14 residues in the CDR3. Germline lookup yields CDR1 SGHVS and CDR2 FQNEAQ. This entry belongs to a study of T cells expressing NK-cell markers. Study in general: Cells sorted as CD3+CD56+NKG2C+, CD3+CD56+NKG2C- and CD3+CD56-NKG2C+ T cells supplied the TCR beta repertoires. General observations from the study: Dominant NKG2C+ clonotypes were found to form roughly 1.0-7.5% of CD8+ T cells in about 6 donors. HCMV specificity was not established for the expanded NKG2C+ T cell clones.

What made the TCR beta cDNA was 5'RACE template switching with UMIs. With the 5' RACE reads reprocessed, TCRdb shows one record per CDR3 protein and no DNA. The sample's table shows 350,000 to 450,000 distinct CDR3 sequences. This receptor was identified in a man aged 18-75 years in good health. The V gene is TRBV7-8, the J gene TRBJ2-5; TCRdb calls TRBD2, which cannot be checked without DNA. The material sequenced was blood T cells: a sorted CD56 or NKG2C T cell subset, CD4+ or CD8+ T cells, or bulk PBMC T cells (not recorded which). The CDR3 region is CASSFGLRQETQYF.